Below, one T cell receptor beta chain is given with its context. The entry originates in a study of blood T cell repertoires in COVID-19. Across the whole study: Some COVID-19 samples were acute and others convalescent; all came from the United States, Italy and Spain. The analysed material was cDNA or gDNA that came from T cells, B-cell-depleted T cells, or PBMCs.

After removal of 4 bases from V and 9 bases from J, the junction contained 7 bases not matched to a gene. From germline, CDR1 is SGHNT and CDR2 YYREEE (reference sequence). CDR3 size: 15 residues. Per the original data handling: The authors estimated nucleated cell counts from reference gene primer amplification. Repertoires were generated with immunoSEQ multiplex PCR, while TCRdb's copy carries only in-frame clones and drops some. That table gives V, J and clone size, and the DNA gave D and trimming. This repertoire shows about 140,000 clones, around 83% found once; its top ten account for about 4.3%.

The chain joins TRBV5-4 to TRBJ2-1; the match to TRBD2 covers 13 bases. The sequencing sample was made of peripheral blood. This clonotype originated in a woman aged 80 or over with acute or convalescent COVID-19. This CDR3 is CASSTGTSGKTEQFF. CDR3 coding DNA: TGTGCCAGCAGCACCGGGACTAGCGGGAAGACTGAGCAGTTCTTC. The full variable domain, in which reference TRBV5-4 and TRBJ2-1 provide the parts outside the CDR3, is ETGVTQSPTHLIKTRGQQVTLRCSSQSGHNTVSWYQQALGQGPQFIFQYYREEENGRGNFPPRFSGLQFPNYSSELNVNALELDDSALYLCASSTGTSGKTEQFFGPGTRLTVL.